This is a list of T cell receptor beta chains from one sample in a study of blood T cell repertoires in COVID-19. Generated by immunoSEQ multiplex PCR, the TCRdb table keeps only in-frame clones and is missing some. The sample records approximately 160,000 clones, around 80% being singletons. Sequencing input: PBMCs or T cells enriched from blood (not recorded which). The receptors here all came from a man aged 50 or older who had recovered from COVID-19. Both conserved end residues are part of each CDR3. The order of the fields is J gene, D gene, clone size, V gene, CDR3 DNA, CDR3 protein. A D gene is named only where the DNA matches it firmly. Clone size, where shown, is once, few, many, or a class for clones that have expanded.

TRBJ1-4 TRBD1 . TRBV15 TGTGCCACCAGCAGGCGACAGGGGGATAATGAAAAACTGTTTTTT CATSRRQGDNEKLFF
TRBJ1-5 TRBD1 few TRBV5-6 TGTGCCAGCAGCCAGGGACAGGGGGCCTATCAGCCCCAGCATTTT CASSQGQGAYQPQHF
TRBJ1-1 TRBD1 . TRBV5-1 TGCGCCAGCAGCTTATCCCGACAGGGTGAGGCTTTCTTT CASSLSRQGEAFF
TRBJ2-3 . once TRBV6-2/TRBV6-3 TGTGCCAGCAGTTCCGCGGGGTTTACAGATACGCAGTATTTT CASSSAGFTDTQYF
TRBJ1-2 . . TRBV6-5 TGTGCCAGCAGTCCAGTCGCTAACTATGGCTACACCTTC CASSPVANYGYTF
TRBJ1-2 . . TRBV10-3 TGTGCCATCAAAACAGGGACGGATGGCTACACCTTC CAIKTGTDGYTF
TRBJ2-2 TRBD1 . TRBV24-1 TGTGCCACCAGTGACCCGGGACAGGGAAACACCGGGGAGCTGTTTTTT CATSDPGQGNTGELFF
TRBJ2-7 . . TRBV10-3 TGTGCCATCAGTGCTCACAGCTACGAGCAGTACTTC CAISAHSYEQYF
TRBJ2-7 TRBD2 . TRBV19 TGTGCCAGTAGTAGTGCTAGCGGGGGCGCCTACTCCTACGAGCAGTACTTC CASSSASGGAYSYEQYF
TRBJ2-7 TRBD2 . TRBV19 TGTGCCAGTAGCGGTAGGGCGGGGGATACCTACGAGCAGTACTTC CASSGRAGDTYEQYF
TRBJ1-5 . . TRBV18 TGTGCCAGCTCACCGGGGGGGCAGAGCCTAAGCAATCAGCCCCAGCATTTT CASSPGGQSLSNQPQHF
TRBJ1-1 . once TRBV7-9 TGTGCCAGCAGCTTAAGTAGGAACTATAAAGCTTTCTTT CASSLSRNYKAFF
TRBJ2-7 . . TRBV7-8 TGTGCCAGCAGCCGGTCCCGGGACAACTCCTACGAGCAGTACTTC CASSRSRDNSYEQYF
TRBJ2-5 . medium-sized TRBV12-3/TRBV12-4 TGTGCCAGCAGTTATGGGCCGGGGGAGACCCAGTACTTC CASSYGPGETQYF
TRBJ2-1 TRBD1 . TRBV9 TGTGCCAGCAGCCCAAGGGACAGGAGAAATGAGCAGTTCTTC CASSPRDRRNEQFF
TRBJ2-3 TRBD2 . TRBV5-1 TGCGCCAGCAGCCTAGGGACTAGCGGGGGGCGCACAGATACGCAGTATTTT CASSLGTSGGRTDTQYF